Detailed here is one T cell receptor beta chain. Its antigen is not identified. This sample was included in a study of cytomegalovirus exposure and HLA in healthy donors. The study ran its PCR with 60 Vbeta and 13 Jbeta primers. As processed by the authors: In a later analysis, the count reached approximately 80 million unique TCR beta chains, with around 11 million shared. Method: immunoSEQ multiplex PCR; TCRdb's copy keeps in-frame clones and lacks some. That table is the source of V, J and clone size, and D and trimming were worked out from the DNA. The sample contains 160,000 or so clones, 70% to 90% of which appear only once. The CDR3 runs 18 residues. The junction had 9 bases not matched to a gene; V was cut back by 6 bases and J by 1 base. The germline gives CDR1 SNHLY, CDR2 FYNNEI. Overall study findings and caveats: The classifier reportedly diagnosed cytomegalovirus status with high sensitivity and specificity. As a later analysis revealed, most CMV-associated TCR beta chains appeared HLA-restricted.

This sequence was found in a woman between 18 and 30 years old in good health and CMV-seronegative. The chain employs TRBV2 and TRBJ2-6; 10 bases are a match to TRBD2. The sequenced sample was PBMCs. In DNA, the CDR3 is TGTGCCAGCAGCTCCTTCCTAGCGGGAGTTTCTGGGGCCAACGTCCTGACTTTC. It encodes CASSSFLAGVSGANVLTF.